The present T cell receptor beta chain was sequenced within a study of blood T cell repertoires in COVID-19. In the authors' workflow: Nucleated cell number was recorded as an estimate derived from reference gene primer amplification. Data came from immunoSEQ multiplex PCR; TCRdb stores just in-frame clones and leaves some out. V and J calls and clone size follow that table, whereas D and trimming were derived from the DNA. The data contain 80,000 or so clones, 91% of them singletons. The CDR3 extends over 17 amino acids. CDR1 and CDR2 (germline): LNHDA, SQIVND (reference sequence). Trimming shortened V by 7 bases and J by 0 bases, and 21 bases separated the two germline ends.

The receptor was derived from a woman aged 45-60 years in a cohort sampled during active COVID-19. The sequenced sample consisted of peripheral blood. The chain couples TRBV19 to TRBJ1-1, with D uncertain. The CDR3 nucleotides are TGTGCCAGTACCAACCCACCCTTGGGAGGTATGAACACTGAAGCTTTCTTT. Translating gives CASTNPPLGGMNTEAFF.